The 4 T cell receptor beta chains below come from one sample, sequenced in a study of shared clonotypes between healthy human individuals. TCRdb keeps only in-frame clones here, not all; method: immunoSEQ multiplex PCR. Among about 690,000 clones listed, roughly 91% were seen once. The sequenced sample consisted of memory CD8+ T cells from PBMCs. Subset of the sample: CD45RO+ cells pooled with CCR7-negative TemRA cells. Source of these receptors: a man aged 18 to 30 in good health. Some clones in this sample may be carry-over from other donors' samples.

The gene calls are TRBV28 and TRBJ2-1, with 9 bases matching TRBD2. Per the germline V gene, CDR1 is MDHEN and CDR2 is SYDVKM. The ends lost 3 bases at V and 3 bases at J; junction bases unmatched: 9. The CDR3 is 17 amino acids. This CDR3 is CASSFPTSGQSYNEQFF. The CDR3 DNA reads as TGTGCCAGCAGTTTTCCAACTAGCGGGCAAAGCTACAATGAGCAGTTCTTC.

The CDR3 sequence is CASSPVEAGGLEQFF. In DNA form, the CDR3 reads TGCGCCAGCAGCCCGGTGGAGGCAGGGGGTTTGGAGCAGTTCTTC. This sequence joins TRBV5-1 and TRBJ2-1, with 7 bases lining up with TRBD1. The V and J ends lost 4 bases and 10 bases, in that order; junction bases with no gene match: 14. CDR1 is SGHRS, CDR2 YFSETQ, per germline. The CDR3 loop spans 15 amino acids.

The chain couples TRBV28 to TRBJ1-3; D ambiguous. This CDR3 spans 16 amino acids. Deletions cut 5 bases from V and 0 bases from J, with 14 bases between. The germline V gene has CDR1 MDHEN and CDR2 SYDVKM. This chain's CDR3 is CASSPKGSSSGNTIYF. The CDR3, as DNA: TGTGCCAGCAGTCCCAAAGGGAGCAGCTCTGGAAACACCATATATTTT.

The rearrangement joins TRBV7-3 to TRBJ1-1, with 11 bases matching TRBD1. The CDR3 runs 16 residues. Trimming at V came to 5 bases and at J to 1 base, leaving 6 bases not matched to a gene. The germline CDR1 and CDR2 sequences are SGHTA and FQGTGA. DNA for the CDR3: TGTGCCAGCAGCCCAGGGACAGGGGGGACGAACACTGAAGCTTTCTTT. This gives the protein CASSPGTGGTNTEAFF.